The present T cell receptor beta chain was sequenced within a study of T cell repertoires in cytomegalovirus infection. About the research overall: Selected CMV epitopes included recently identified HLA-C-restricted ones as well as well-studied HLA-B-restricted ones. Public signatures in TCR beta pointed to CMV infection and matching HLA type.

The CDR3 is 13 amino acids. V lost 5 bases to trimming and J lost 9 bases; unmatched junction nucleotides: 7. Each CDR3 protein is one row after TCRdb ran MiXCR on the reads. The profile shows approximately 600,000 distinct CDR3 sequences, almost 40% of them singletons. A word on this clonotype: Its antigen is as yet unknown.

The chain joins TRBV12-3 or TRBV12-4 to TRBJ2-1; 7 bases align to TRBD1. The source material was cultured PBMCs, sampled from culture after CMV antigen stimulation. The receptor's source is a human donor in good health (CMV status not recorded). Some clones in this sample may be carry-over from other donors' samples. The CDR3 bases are TGTGCCAGCAGTCCCCTCCACAGGGGTGAGCAGTTCTTC. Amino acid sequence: CASSPLHRGEQFF.